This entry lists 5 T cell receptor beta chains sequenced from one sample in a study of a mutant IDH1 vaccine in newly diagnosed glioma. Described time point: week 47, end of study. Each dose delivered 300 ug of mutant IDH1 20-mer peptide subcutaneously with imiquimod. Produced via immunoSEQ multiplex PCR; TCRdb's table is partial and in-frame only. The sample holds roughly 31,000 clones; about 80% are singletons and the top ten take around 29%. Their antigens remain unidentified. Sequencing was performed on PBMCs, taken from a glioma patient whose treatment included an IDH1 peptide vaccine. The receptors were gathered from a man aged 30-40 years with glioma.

The chain's CDR3 is CASSIRGAAEKLFF. The CDR3 DNA follows: TGTGCCAGTAGTATTCGGGGGGCGGCTGAAAAACTGTTTTTT. The chain uses TRBV19 and TRBJ1-4, with D maybe TRBD1 (6 bases). Germline V gives CDR1 LNHDA, CDR2 SQIVND (reference sequence). Trimming left V 3 bases short and J 7 bases short, with 12 bases between. CDR3 length equals 14 residues.

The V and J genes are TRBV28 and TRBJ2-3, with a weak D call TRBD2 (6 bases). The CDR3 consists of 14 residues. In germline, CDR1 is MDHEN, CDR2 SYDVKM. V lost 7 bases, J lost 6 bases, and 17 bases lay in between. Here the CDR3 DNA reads TGTGCCAGCACCCATGGGGCTAGCGAGGATACGCAGTATTTT. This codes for CASTHGASEDTQYF.

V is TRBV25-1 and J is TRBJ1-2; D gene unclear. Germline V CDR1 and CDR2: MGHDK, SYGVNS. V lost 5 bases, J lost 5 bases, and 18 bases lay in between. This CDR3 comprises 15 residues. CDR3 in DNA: TGTGCCAGCAGTTCGAACCGGGGATTTGGATATGGCTACACCTTC. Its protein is CASSSNRGFGYGYTF.

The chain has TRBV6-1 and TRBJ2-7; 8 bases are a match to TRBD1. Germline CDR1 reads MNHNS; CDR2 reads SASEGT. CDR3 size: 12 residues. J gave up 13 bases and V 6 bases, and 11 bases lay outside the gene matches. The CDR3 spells CASRQDRDRTYF. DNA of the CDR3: TGTGCCAGCAGGCAGGACCGGGACAGGACTTACTTC.

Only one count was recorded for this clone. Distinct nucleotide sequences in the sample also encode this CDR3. The CDR3 reads CASSLSGANVLTF. The CDR3 bases are TGTGCCAGCAGTTTGTCTGGGGCCAACGTCCTGACTTTC. The chain joins TRBV6-5 to TRBJ2-6; D gene ambiguous. CDR1 is MNHEY and CDR2 is SVGAGI in the germline V gene. Trimming pared 4 bases from V and 1 base from J, leaving 2 bases between. The CDR3 has 13 amino acids.